Described below is a single T cell receptor (beta chain) sequence and its context. As yet, its antigen is unknown. The data derive from a study of CD8 T cells in ankylosing spondylitis. V trimming: 2 bases; J trimming: 6 bases; junction bases outside the gene matches: 8. The CDR3 runs 17 residues. Germline V gives CDR1 MNHEY, CDR2 SMNVEV (reference sequence). TCRdb reprocessed the 5' RACE reads with MiXCR, giving one entry per CDR3 protein. The table includes roughly 230,000 distinct CDR3 sequences, 18% detected once. Overall study results and limits: It appeared that ankylosing spondylitis blood was characterized by a TCR beta motif of fewer than ten highly homologous variants. Earlier reports found some motif variants in synovial fluid and blood in reactive arthritis.

V usage is TRBV27 and J usage is TRBJ2-3; 13 positions match TRBD2. The origin of this receptor is a male donor with ankylosing spondylitis or in good health (not recorded which). The specimen sequenced was blood, either unsorted or a sorted T cell fraction (not recorded which). The CDR3 loop reads CASSLTGTSGISDTQYF. CDR3 coding DNA: TGTGCCAGCAGTTTAACCGGGACTAGCGGGATCTCGGATACGCAGTATTTT.